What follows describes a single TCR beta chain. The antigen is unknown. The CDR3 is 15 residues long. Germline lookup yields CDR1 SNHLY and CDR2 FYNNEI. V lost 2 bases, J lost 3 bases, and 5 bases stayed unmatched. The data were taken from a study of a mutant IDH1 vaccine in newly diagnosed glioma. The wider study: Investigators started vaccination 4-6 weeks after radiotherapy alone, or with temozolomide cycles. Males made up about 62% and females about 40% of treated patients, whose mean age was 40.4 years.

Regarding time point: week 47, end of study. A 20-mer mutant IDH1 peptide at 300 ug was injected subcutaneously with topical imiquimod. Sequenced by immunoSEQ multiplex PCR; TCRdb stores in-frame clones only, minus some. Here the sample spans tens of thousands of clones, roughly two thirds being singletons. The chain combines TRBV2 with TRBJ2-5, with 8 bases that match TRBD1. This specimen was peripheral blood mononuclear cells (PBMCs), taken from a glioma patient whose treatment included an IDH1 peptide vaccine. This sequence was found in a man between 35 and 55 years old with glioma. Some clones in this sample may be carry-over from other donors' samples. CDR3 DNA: TGTGCCAGCAGTGAATGGACAGGGAAGAAAGAGACCCAGTACTTC. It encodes CASSEWTGKKETQYF.